These 4 T cell receptor beta chains were sequenced from one sample in a study of technical replicates of blood from a few donors. Libraries were prepared by immunoSEQ multiplex PCR; TCRdb keeps only in-frame clonotypes and omits some of them. This sample has 85,000 to 100,000 clones; roughly 90% occur once, and the top ten carry about 0.24%. Specimen: T cells isolated from PBMCs. These receptors came from a human donor in good health.

This clone was recorded once. The J gene is TRBJ2-6, the V gene TRBV28; TRBD1 agrees at 9 bases. Per the germline V gene, CDR1 is MDHEN and CDR2 is SYDVKM. V gave up 5 bases and J gave up 1 base; unmatched junction bases: 12. The CDR3 contains 19 residues. The CDR3 sequence is CASSPGQGPFSSGANVLTF. In DNA, the CDR3 is TGTGCCAGCAGTCCGGGACAGGGTCCTTTCTCTTCTGGGGCCAACGTCCTGACTTTC. Together with reference TRBV28 and TRBJ2-6, the CDR3 gives the full variable domain: DVKVTQSSRYLVKRTGEKVFLECVQDMDHENMFWYRQDPGLGLRLIYFSYDVKMKEKGDIPEGYSVSREKKERFSLILESASTNQTSMYLCASSPGQGPFSSGANVLTFGAGSRLTVL.

The chain joins TRBV10-3 to TRBJ2-5, with D unclear. The CDR3 runs 13 residues. V was pared by 7 bases and J by 0 bases, with 9 bases between. Germline V gene sequence: CDR1 ENHRY, CDR2 SYGVKD. The CDR3 spells CAITPSDQETQYF. CDR3 DNA sequence: TGTGCCATCACCCCCTCGGACCAAGAGACCCAGTACTTC.

V gene TRBV4-1 combines with J gene TRBJ1-5; TRBD1 matches 7 bases. The CDR3 consists of 20 residues. Germline V gives CDR1 MGHRA, CDR2 YSYEKL. V lost 2 bases to trimming and J lost 1 base; unmatched junction nucleotides: 17. In DNA, the CDR3 is TGCGCCAGCAGCCAACGAAGCCTAGGACAGGCTAGGAAGAGCAATCAGCCCCAGCATTTT. It translates to CASSQRSLGQARKSNQPQHF.

The chain has TRBV4-1 and TRBJ1-5, with D hard to call. The V and J ends lost 9 bases and 4 bases respectively, with 19 bases between them. CDR3 length equals 15 residues. Per germline, CDR1 MGHRA and CDR2 YSYEKL. CDR3 protein: CASTSRMTGNQPQHF. Here the CDR3 DNA reads TGCGCCAGTACATCGAGAATGACCGGGAATCAGCCCCAGCATTTT.